This T cell receptor beta chain comes out of a study of shared T cell receptors in the human thymus. Clones were sequenced by immunoSEQ multiplex PCR, and TCRdb holds only the in-frame ones, with some missing. Counted here are some 760,000 clones, 75% to 90% occurring once; the ten biggest clones make up roughly 0.01%. This CDR3 has 15 amino acids. CDR1 and CDR2 from the germline V gene are MNHEY and SVGAGI. Deletions cut 7 bases from V and 1 base from J, with 14 bases between. These data also featured in a second study, about human thymus T cells. That paper adds: Immunologically healthy infants in Finland undergoing congenital heart defect surgery were the donors. Resections obtained during corrective heart surgery supplied the thymus tissue.

Sequencing was performed on thymocytes. This receptor was identified in a girl younger than two with a congenital heart defect. This sequence joins TRBV6-5 and TRBJ1-3; D unresolved. Here the CDR3 DNA reads TGTGCCAGCACCTCCAGGAGGGAGTCTGGAAACACCATATATTTT. The encoded protein is CASTSRRESGNTIYF.